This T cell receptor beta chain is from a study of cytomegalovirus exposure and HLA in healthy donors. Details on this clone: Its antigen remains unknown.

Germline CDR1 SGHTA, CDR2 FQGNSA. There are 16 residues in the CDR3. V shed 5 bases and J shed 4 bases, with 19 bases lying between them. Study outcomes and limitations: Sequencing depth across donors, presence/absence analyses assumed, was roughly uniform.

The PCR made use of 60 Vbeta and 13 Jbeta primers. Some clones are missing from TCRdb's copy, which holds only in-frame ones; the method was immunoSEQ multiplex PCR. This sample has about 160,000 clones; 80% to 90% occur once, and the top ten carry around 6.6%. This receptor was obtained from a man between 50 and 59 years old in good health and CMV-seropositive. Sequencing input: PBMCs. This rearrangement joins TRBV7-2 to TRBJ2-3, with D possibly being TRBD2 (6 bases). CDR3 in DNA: TGTGCCAGCAGCCCCCTCCCTAGCGTTGGGGCAGATACGCAGTATTTT. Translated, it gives CASSPLPSVGADTQYF. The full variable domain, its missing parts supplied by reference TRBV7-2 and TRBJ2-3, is GAGVSQSPSNKVTEKGKDVELRCDPISGHTALYWYRQSLGQGLEFLIYFQGNSAPDKSGLPSDRFSAERTGGSVSTLTIQRTQQEDSAVYLCASSPLPSVGADTQYFGPGTRLTVL.